Below, one TCR beta chain is given with its context. Antigen specificity is unknown. Relapse after autologous stem cell transplantation occurred in every patient, and brentuximab vedotin exposure varied. This record belongs to a study of PD-1 blockade in classical Hodgkin lymphoma. General observations from the study: Any patient who commenced nivolumab under 1 year after ASCT was excluded. Baseline TCR diversity was reportedly lower in newly diagnosed patients than in healthy donors. It was reported as lower still in relapsed/refractory patients. CD4+ TCR diversity rose significantly by C4D1, and CD8+ TCR diversity did not. The study found complete responders had baseline diversity similar to newly diagnosed patients.

The table came from immunoSEQ multiplex PCR; TCRdb's copy has only in-frame clones and leaves some out. Found here are roughly 140,000 clones, under 85% of them singletons; the top ten hold roughly 9.2%. The sequence derives from a human donor with classical Hodgkin lymphoma. The sequenced sample was peripheral blood mononuclear cells (PBMCs), obtained before the second cycle of nivolumab.

The CDR3 is CSVVGLQETQYF. For the CDR3, the DNA is TGCAGCGTTGTGGGTTTACAAGAGACCCAGTACTTC. The gene calls are TRBV29-1 and TRBJ2-5; D gene unclear. The CDR3 has 12 amino acids. Per germline, CDR1 SQVTM and CDR2 ANQGSEA. V gave up 4 bases and J gave up 2 bases, with 8 bases separating them.